One and the same sample provided the 10 T cell receptor beta chains below, sequenced in a study of T cell changes during pregnancy in multiple sclerosis. Method: immunoSEQ multiplex PCR; TCRdb's copy keeps in-frame clones and lacks some. The sample shows around 57,000 clones, about 89% of them seen only once. Material: peripheral blood, obtained in the first trimester of pregnancy. These receptors were obtained from a female donor with multiple sclerosis, enrolled in a pregnancy study.

V gene TRBV21-1 combines with J gene TRBJ2-1; TRBD1, the table's D call, lacks a check against the DNA. TRBV21-1 is a documented pseudogene. The CDR3 has 17 residues. Here the CDR3 DNA reads TGTGCCAGCACCCGGGACAGGGTCTGCGGGGTCTACAATGAGCAGTTCTTC. This encodes CASTRDRVCGVYNEQFF.

J is TRBJ2-3 and V is TRBV28; 9 bases fit TRBD1. Looked up from germline, CDR1 is MDHEN and CDR2 is SYDVKM. The CDR3 runs to 16 residues. Germline trimming cut 8 bases from V and 1 base from J; bases unmatched to any gene: 10. CDR3 amino acids: CASSSGDRAGTDTQYF. The CDR3 DNA is TGTGCCAGCTCCTCAGGGGACAGGGCTGGCACAGATACGCAGTATTTT.

V usage is TRBV7-2 and J usage is TRBJ1-6, with D perhaps TRBD1 (6 bases). The ends were cut back, 1 base at V and 11 bases at J, with 12 bases in the middle. CDR1 and CDR2 from the germline V gene are SGHTA and FQGNSA. The CDR3 runs to 14 residues. The CDR3: CASSLGQAQTPLHF. The CDR3 DNA reads as TGTGCCAGCAGCTTAGGACAGGCGCAGACACCCCTCCACTTT.

The chain combines TRBV7-8 with TRBJ2-7; D is possibly TRBD1 (6 bases). Trimming left V 5 bases short and J 6 bases short, with 14 bases between. Germline CDR1 and CDR2: SGHVS and FQNEAQ. CDR3 length: 13 amino acids. The CDR3 nucleotides are TGTGCCAGCAGCAAACTGATAGGGGGCGAGCAGTACTTC. It translates to CASSKLIGGEQYF.

The chain combines TRBV6-6 with TRBJ1-1; D is possibly TRBD1 (6 bases). Germline V gene sequence: CDR1 MNHNY, CDR2 SVGAGI (reference sequence). The germline V and J ends were trimmed by 6 bases and 3 bases, with 14 bases remaining between them. The CDR3 has 14 amino acids. Written as DNA, the CDR3 is TGTGCCAGCAGCCGATCCGACAGGTACACTGAAGCTTTCTTT. Encoded protein: CASSRSDRYTEAFF.

In its sample, this clone was seen once. V is TRBV5-1 and J is TRBJ2-3; 8 nucleotides match TRBD2. Germline loops: CDR1 SGHRS, CDR2 YFSETQ. This CDR3 spans 15 amino acids. Trimming removed 0 bases from V and 4 bases from J; junction bases left unmatched: 4. CDR3 DNA sequence: TGCGCCAGCAGCTTGGCCGGGACTAGGGCAGATACGCAGTATTTT. Translated: CASSLAGTRADTQYF.

CDR3 sequence (DNA): TGTGCCATCAGTGACATAGCGGGAGGGCCCTACGAGCAGTACTTC. Protein: CAISDIAGGPYEQYF. This rearrangement joins TRBV10-3 to TRBJ2-7, with 11 positions matching TRBD2. V trimming: 3 bases; J trimming: 2 bases; junction bases outside the gene matches: 3. The CDR3 spans 15 residues. Germline CDR1 reads ENHRY; CDR2 reads SYGVKD.

The gene calls are TRBV27 and TRBJ1-5; the D is unclear. CDR1 MNHEY and CDR2 SMNVEV come from the germline V gene (reference sequence). The CDR3 is 12 residues long. Trimming removed 6 bases from V and 4 bases from J, with 7 bases in between. The CDR3 DNA sequence: TGTGCCAGCAGGACACTTAATCAGCCCCAGCATTTT. Its translation: CASRTLNQPQHF.

This chain connects TRBV7-8 to TRBJ2-7, with D perhaps TRBD1 (6 bases). The CDR3 loop spans 16 amino acids. With 4 bases removed from V and 2 bases from J, the gap between germline ends came to 18 bases. Germline values: CDR1 SGHVS, CDR2 FQNEAQ. The DNA of the CDR3 is TGTGCCAGCAGCTCCCCTCTGGAGACAGGCGCCTACGAGCAGTACTTC. Translated: CASSSPLETGAYEQYF.

The genes are TRBV7-6 and TRBJ2-1; possible D gene TRBD2, 6 bases. This CDR3 comprises 15 residues. V lost 7 bases and J lost 0, with 13 bases in between. CDR1 SGHVS and CDR2 FNYEAQ come from the germline V gene. The CDR3 region is CASTSAGSSYNEQFF. The CDR3, as DNA: TGTGCCAGCACCTCGGCGGGAAGCTCCTACAATGAGCAGTTCTTC.